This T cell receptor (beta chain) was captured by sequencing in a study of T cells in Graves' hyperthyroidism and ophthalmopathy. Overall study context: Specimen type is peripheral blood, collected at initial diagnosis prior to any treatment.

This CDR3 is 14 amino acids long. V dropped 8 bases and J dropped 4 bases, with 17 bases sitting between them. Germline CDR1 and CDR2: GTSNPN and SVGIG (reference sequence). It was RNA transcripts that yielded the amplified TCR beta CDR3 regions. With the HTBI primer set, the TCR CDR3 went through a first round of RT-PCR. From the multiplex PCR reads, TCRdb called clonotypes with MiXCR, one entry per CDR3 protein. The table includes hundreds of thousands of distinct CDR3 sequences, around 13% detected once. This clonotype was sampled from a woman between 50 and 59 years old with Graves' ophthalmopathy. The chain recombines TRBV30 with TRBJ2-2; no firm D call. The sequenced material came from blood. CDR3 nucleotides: TGTGCCAGCAGCCAAGTGGGATTCACCGGGGAGCTGTTTTTT. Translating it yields CASSQVGFTGELFF.